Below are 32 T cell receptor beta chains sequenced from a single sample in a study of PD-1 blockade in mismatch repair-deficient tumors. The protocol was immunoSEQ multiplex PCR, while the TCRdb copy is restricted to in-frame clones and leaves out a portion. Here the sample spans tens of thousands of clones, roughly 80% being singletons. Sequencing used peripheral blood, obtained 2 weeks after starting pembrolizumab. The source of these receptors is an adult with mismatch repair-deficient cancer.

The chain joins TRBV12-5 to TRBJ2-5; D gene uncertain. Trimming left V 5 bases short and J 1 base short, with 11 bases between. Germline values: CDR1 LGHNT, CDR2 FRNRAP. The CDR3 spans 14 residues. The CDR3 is CASGPGVVQETQYF. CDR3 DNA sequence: TGTGCTAGTGGTCCGGGCGTCGTCCAAGAGACCCAGTACTTC. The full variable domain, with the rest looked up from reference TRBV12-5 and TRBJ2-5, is DARVTQTPRHKVTEMGQEVTMRCQPILGHNTVFWYRQTMMQGLELLAYFRNRAPLDDSGMPKDRFSAEMPDATLATLKIQPSEPRDSAVYFCASGPGVVQETQYFGPGTRLLVL.

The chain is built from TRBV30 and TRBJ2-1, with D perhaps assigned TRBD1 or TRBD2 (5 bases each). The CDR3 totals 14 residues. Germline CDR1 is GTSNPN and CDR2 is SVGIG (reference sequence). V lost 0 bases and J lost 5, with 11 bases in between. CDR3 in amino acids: CAWSVRDRNNEQFF. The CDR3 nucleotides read TGTGCCTGGAGTGTCCGGGACCGCAACAATGAGCAGTTCTTC.

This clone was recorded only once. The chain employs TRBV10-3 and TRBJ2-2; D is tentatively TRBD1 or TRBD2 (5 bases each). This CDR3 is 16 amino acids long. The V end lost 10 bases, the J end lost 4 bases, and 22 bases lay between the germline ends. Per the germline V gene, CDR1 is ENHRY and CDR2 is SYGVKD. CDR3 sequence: CATQLGTLRGTGELFF. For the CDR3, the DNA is TGTGCCACCCAGCTCGGGACCCTTCGAGGCACCGGGGAGCTGTTTTTT.

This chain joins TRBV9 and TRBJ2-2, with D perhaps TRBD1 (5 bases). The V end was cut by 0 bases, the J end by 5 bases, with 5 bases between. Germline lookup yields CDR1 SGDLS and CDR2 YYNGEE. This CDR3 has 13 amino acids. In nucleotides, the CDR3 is TGTGCCAGCAGCGTAGAGGGGACCGGGGAGCTGTTTTTT. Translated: CASSVEGTGELFF.

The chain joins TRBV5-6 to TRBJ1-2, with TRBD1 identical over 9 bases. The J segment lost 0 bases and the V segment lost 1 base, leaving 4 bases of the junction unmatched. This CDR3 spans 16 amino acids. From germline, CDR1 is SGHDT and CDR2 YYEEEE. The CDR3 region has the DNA TGTGCCAGCAGCTTGTTTGGGACAGGGCCTAACTATGGCTACACCTTC. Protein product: CASSLFGTGPNYGYTF.

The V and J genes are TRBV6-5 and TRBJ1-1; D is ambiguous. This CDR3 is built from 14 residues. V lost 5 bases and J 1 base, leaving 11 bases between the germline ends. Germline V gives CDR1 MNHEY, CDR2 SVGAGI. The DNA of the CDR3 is TGTGCCAGCAGTCCCCTGGGTTGGAACACTGAAGCTTTCTTT. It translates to CASSPLGWNTEAFF.

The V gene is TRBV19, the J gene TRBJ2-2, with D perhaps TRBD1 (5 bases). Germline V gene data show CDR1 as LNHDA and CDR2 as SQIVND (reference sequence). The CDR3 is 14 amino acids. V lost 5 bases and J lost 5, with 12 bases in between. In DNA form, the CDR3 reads TGTGCCAGTAGTTGGAAGACAGTTACCGGGGAGCTGTTTTTT. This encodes CASSWKTVTGELFF.

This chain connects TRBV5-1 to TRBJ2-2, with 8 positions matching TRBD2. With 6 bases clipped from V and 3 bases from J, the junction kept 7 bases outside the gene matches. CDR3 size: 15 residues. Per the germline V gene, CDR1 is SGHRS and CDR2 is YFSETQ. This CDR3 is CASKAGAGDTGELFF. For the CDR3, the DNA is TGCGCCAGCAAGGCCGGAGCGGGAGACACCGGGGAGCTGTTTTTT.

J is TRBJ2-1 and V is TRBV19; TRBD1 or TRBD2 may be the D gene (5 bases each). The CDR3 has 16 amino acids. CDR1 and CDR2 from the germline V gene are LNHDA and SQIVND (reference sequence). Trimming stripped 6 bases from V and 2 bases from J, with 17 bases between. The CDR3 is CASRTVGAGAYNEQFF. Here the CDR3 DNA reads TGTGCCAGTAGGACTGTCGGGGCAGGAGCCTACAATGAGCAGTTCTTC. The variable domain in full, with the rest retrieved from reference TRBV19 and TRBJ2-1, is DGGITQSPKYLFRKEGQNVTLSCEQNLNHDAMYWYRQDPGQGLRLIYYSQIVNDFQKGDIAEGYSVSREKKESFPLTVTSAQKNPTAFYLCASRTVGAGAYNEQFFGPGTRLTVL.

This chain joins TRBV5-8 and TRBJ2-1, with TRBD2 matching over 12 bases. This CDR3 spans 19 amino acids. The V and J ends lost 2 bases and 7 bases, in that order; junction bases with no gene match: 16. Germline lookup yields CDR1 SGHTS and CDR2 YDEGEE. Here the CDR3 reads CASSFLGQSLAGGPNEQFF. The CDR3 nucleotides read TGTGCCAGCAGCTTCTTGGGACAGAGTCTAGCGGGAGGGCCGAATGAGCAGTTCTTC.

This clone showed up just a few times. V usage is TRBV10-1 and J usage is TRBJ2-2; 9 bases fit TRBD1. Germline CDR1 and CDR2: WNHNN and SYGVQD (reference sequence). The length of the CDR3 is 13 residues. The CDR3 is CQKGQGRTGELFF. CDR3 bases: TGCCAAAAGGGACAGGGTCGGACCGGGGAGCTGTTTTTT.

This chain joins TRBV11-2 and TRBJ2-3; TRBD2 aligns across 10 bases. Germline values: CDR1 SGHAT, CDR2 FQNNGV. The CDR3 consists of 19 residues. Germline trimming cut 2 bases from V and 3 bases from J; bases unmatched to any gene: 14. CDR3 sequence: CASSLRGARASGRTDTQYF. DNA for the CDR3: TGTGCCAGCAGCTTAAGGGGAGCTAGGGCTAGCGGGAGAACAGATACGCAGTATTTT.

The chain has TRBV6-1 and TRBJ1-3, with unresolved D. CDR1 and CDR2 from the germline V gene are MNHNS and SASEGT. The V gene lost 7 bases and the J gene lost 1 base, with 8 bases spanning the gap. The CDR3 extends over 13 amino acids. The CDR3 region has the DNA TGTGCCAGCACTACAGATTCTGGAAACACCATATATTTT. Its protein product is CASTTDSGNTIYF.

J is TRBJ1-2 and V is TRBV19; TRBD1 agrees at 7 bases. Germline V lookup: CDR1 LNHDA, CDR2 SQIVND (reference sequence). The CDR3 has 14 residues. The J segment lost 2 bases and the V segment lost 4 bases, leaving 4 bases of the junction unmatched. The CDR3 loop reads CASSKGAKNYGYTF. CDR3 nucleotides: TGTGCCAGTAGTAAGGGGGCGAAGAACTATGGCTACACCTTC. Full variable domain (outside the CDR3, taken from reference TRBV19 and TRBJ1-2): DGGITQSPKYLFRKEGQNVTLSCEQNLNHDAMYWYRQDPGQGLRLIYYSQIVNDFQKGDIAEGYSVSREKKESFPLTVTSAQKNPTAFYLCASSKGAKNYGYTFGSGTRLTVV.

The CDR3, as DNA: TGTGCCTGGACACCGGATAGCAATCAGCCCCAGCATTTT. It specifies CAWTPDSNQPQHF. The rearrangement joins TRBV30 to TRBJ1-5; D call uncertain. V shed 4 bases and J shed 0 bases, with 7 bases lying between them. Germline V CDR1 and CDR2: GTSNPN, SVGIG (reference sequence). The CDR3 is 13 residues long.

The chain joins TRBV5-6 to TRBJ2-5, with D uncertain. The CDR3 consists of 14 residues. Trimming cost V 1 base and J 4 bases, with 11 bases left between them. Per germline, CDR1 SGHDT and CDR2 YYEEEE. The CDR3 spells CASSLRANAETQYF. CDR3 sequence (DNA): TGTGCCAGCAGCTTGCGCGCGAACGCAGAGACCCAGTACTTC. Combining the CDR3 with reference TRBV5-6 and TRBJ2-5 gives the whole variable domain DAGVTQSPTHLIKTRGQQVTLRCSPKSGHDTVSWYQQALGQGPQFIFQYYEEEERQRGNFPDRFSGHQFPNYSSELNVNALLLGDSALYLCASSLRANAETQYFGPGTRLLVL.

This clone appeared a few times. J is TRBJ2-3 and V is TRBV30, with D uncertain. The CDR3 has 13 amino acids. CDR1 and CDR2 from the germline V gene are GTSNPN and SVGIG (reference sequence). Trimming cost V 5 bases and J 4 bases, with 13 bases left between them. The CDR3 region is CAWLDRSPDTQYF. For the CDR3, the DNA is TGTGCCTGGCTCGATCGTTCTCCAGATACGCAGTATTTT.

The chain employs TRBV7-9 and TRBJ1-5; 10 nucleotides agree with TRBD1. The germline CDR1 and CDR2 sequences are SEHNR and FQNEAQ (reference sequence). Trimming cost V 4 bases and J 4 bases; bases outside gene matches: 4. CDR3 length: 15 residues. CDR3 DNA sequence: TGTGCCAGCAGCTCGACAGGGGGCCAAAATCAGCCCCAGCATTTT. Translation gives CASSSTGGQNQPQHF.

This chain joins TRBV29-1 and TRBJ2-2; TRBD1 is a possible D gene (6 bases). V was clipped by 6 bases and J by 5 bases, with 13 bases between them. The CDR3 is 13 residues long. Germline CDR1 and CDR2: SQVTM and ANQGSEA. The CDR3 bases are TGCAGCGTGGCAGTCACAGGGACCGGGGAGCTGTTTTTT. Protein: CSVAVTGTGELFF.

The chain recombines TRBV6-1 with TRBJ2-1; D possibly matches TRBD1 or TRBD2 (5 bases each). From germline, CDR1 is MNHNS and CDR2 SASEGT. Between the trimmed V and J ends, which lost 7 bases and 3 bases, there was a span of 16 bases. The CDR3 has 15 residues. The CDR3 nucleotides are TGTGCCAGCACGAGGGGCAGGAATATCTACAATGAGCAGTTCTTC. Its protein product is CASTRGRNIYNEQFF.

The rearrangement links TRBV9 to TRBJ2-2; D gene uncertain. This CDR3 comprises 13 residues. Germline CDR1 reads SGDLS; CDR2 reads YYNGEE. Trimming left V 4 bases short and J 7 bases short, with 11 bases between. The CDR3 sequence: CASSPVFSGELFF. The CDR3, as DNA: TGTGCCAGCAGCCCAGTTTTTAGCGGGGAGCTGTTTTTT.

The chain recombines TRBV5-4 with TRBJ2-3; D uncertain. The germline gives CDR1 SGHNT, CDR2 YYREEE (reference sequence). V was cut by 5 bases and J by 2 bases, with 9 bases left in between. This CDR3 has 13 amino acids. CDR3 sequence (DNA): TGTGCCAGCAGTAGGGATTCCACAGATACGCAGTATTTT. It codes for CASSRDSTDTQYF.

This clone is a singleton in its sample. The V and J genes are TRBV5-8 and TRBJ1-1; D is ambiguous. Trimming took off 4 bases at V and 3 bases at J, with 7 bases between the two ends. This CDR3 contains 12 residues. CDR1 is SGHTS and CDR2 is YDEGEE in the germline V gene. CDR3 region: CASSERDTEAFF. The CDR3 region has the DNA TGTGCCAGCAGCGAAAGGGACACTGAAGCTTTCTTT.

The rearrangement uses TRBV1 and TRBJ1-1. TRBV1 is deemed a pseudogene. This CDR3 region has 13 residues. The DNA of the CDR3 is TGCACCAGCAGCCTTCTTATGAGAACTGAAGCTTTCTTT. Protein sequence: CTSSLLMRTEAFF.

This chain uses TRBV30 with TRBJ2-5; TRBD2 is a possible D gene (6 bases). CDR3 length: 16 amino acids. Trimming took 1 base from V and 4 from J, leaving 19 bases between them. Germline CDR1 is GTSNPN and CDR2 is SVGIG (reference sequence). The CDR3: CAWSGSGERGRETQYF. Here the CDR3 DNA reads TGTGCCTGGAGTGGATCGGGAGAACGAGGGCGAGAGACCCAGTACTTC.

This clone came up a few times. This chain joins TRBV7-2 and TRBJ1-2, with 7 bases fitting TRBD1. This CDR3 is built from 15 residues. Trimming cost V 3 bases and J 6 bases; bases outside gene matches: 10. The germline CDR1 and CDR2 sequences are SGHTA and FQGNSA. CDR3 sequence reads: CASSFWGGGTDGYTF. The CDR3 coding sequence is TGTGCCAGCAGCTTTTGGGGGGGAGGGACAGATGGCTACACCTTC.

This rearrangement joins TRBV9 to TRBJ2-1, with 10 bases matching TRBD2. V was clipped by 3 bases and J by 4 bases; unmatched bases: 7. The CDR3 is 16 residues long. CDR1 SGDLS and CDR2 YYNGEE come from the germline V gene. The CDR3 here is CASSGKAGGPYNEQFF. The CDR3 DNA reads TGTGCCAGCAGCGGGAAAGCGGGAGGGCCTTACAATGAGCAGTTCTTC.

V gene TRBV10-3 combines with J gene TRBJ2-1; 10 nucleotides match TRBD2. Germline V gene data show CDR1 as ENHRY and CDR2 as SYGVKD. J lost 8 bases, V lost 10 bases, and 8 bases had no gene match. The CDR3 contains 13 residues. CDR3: CASRAGTSDEQFF. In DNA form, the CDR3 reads TGTGCCAGCAGGGCCGGGACTAGCGATGAGCAGTTCTTC.

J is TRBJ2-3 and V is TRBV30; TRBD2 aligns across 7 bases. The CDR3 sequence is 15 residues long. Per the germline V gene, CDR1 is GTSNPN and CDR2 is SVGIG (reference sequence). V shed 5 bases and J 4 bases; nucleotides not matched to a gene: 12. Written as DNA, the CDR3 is TGTGCCTGGGGGCACGCAGCGGGAAGGGCAGATACGCAGTATTTT. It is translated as CAWGHAAGRADTQYF.

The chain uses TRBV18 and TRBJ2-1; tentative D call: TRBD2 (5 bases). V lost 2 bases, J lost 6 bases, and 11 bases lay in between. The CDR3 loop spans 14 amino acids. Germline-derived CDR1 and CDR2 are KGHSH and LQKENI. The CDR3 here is CASSPFKEGNEQFF. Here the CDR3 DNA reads TGTGCCAGCTCACCATTCAAAGAGGGCAATGAGCAGTTCTTC.

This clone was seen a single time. CDR3: CASSPRGGSYGYTF. The CDR3 DNA sequence: TGTGCCAGCAGCCCAAGGGGTGGCAGCTATGGCTACACCTTC. The chain links TRBV7-9 to TRBJ1-2; D possibly corresponds to TRBD1 (5 bases). V was cut by 5 bases and J by 4 bases, with 14 bases left in between. CDR3 length equals 14 residues. The germline V gene encodes CDR1 SEHNR and CDR2 FQNEAQ (reference sequence).

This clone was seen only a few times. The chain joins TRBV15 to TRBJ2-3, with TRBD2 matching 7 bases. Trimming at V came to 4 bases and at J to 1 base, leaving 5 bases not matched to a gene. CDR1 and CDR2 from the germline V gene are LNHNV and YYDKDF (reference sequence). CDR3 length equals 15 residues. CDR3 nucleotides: TGTGCCACCAGCAACTCGGGAGGCCGCACAGATACGCAGTATTTT. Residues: CATSNSGGRTDTQYF.